This T cell receptor (beta chain) originates from a study of cytomegalovirus exposure and HLA in healthy donors. Study-wide context: It was reported in a later analysis that the same platform had been used for the 100 to 150 validation repertoires as for the 666 first-cohort repertoires. General observations from the study: The tendency of first-cohort TCR clusters to co-occur in the 130 or so validation repertoires was identified by a subsequent analysis. According to the study, 160 or so TCR beta chains were cytomegalovirus-associated. Reported performance of the classifier showed diagnosis of cytomegalovirus status with high specificity and sensitivity.

Profiling relied on immunoSEQ multiplex PCR, and the TCRdb table lists in-frame clones only, not all of them. The sample carries 150,000 to 200,000 clones, around 85% recorded once. Concerning this clone: Its antigen is unknown.

This clonotype was sampled from a woman in her 30s in good health and CMV-seronegative. Sequencing was performed on PBMCs.

Here the CDR3 reads CASSSRGGETQYF. CDR3 sequence (DNA): TGTGCCAGCAGTTCTCGAGGGGGGGAGACCCAGTACTTC. The chain couples TRBV2 to TRBJ2-5; D is perhaps TRBD1 or TRBD2 (6 bases each). V dropped 5 bases and J dropped 5 bases, with 12 bases sitting between them. The CDR3 runs to 13 residues. Germline V gene data show CDR1 as SNHLY and CDR2 as FYNNEI.